What follows is one T cell receptor beta chain and its context. Its antigen is as yet unknown. The final CDR3 position lacks the conserved phenylalanine or tryptophan, pointing to a likely read error. The entry originates in a study of tumor-infiltrating lymphocytes in primary liver carcinoma. The wider study: Tumor lesions were T1-T3 N0M0 and spanned roughly 4 to 10 cm. Study-level findings and limits: Tumor samples exhibited a significantly greater top-250-clone fraction than blood samples (p = 0.039). Less overlap was seen in tumor-adjacent and tumor-blood pairs than in tumor region pairs.

Total RNA and DNA came together from roughly 20-30 mg of bulk tissue without cell sorting. From roughly 500 ng total RNA, TCR beta cDNA was generated with a primer in the constant region. Three-round nested multiplex PCR performed with slightly modified ARM-PCR produced the TCR beta libraries. It was with TRBV1-TRBV30 forward primers and a C-beta reverse primer that the first two PCR rounds were run, at roughly 10 cycles each. TCRdb analysed the multiplex PCR reads with MiXCR anew, one entry per CDR3 protein. The sample holds about 84,000 distinct CDR3 sequences, approximately 72% seen once. Germline V gene data show CDR1 as MNHEY and CDR2 as SVGAGI. The CDR3 runs 15 residues.

The sequence was collected from a man aged 35 to 55 with primary liver carcinoma and hepatitis B virus infection. Sequencing input: liver tumor tissue from sampling region 1. Subset described: tumor region T1, superior pole. This rearrangement joins TRBV6-5 to TRBJ2-1, with 10 bases fitting TRBD2. CDR3 sequence (DNA): TGTGTCGCCGGGCCGGGCCTAGCGGGAGTGAATGAGCAGTTCGTC. Translated: CVAGPGLAGVNEQFV.